The entry below describes one T cell receptor beta chain. Other DNA sequences from this sample encode an identical CDR3 as well. The data are from a study of shared clonotypes between healthy human individuals. Sequencing used immunoSEQ multiplex PCR; TCRdb keeps in-frame clones, though not all of them. The profile shows nearly 1,000,000 clones, around 80% of them singletons. The CDR3 length is 15 residues. The germline V gene has CDR1 MNHNS and CDR2 SASEGT. Trimming removed 5 bases from V and 2 bases from J, with 14 bases in between. Source material: memory CD4+ T cells sorted from blood. Subset in this sample: CD45RA-negative fraction. V and J are TRBV6-1 and TRBJ2-3; D is unresolved. The sequence derives from a man in his late teens or twenties in good health. CDR3 region: CASSSSVTSTDTQYF. CDR3 nucleotide sequence: TGTGCCAGCAGTTCGTCAGTAACCTCCACAGATACGCAGTATTTT.